This T cell receptor (beta chain) was obtained from a study of blood T cell repertoires in COVID-19. Clones were read by immunoSEQ multiplex PCR, and TCRdb kept only the in-frame ones, dropping some. In the table there are over 80,000 clones, about 79% of which are singletons. The CDR3 spans 15 residues. Trimming removed 6 bases from V and 0 bases from J, with 14 bases in between. Germline-derived CDR1 and CDR2 are MNHEY and SVGAGI. The sample comprised peripheral blood. The chain recombines TRBV6-5 with TRBJ1-1; possible D gene TRBD1, 6 bases. This TCR was sampled from a woman aged 45-65 years with acute or convalescent COVID-19. The DNA of the CDR3 is TGTGCCAGCAGGCCCACGGACAGACTGAACACTGAAGCTTTCTTT. Amino acid sequence: CASRPTDRLNTEAFF.